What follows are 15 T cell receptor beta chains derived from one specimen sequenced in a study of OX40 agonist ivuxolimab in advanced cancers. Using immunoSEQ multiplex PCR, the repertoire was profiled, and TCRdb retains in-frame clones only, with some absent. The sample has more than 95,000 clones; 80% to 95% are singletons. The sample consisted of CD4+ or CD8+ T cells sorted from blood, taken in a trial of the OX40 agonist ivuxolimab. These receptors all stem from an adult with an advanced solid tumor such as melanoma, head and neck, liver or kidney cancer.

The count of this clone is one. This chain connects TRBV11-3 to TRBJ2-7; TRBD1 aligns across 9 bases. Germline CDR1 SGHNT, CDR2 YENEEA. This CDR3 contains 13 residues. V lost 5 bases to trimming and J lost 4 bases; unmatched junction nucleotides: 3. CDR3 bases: TGTGCCAGCAGCCCAGACAGGGGGTACGAGCAGTACTTC. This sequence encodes CASSPDRGYEQYF.

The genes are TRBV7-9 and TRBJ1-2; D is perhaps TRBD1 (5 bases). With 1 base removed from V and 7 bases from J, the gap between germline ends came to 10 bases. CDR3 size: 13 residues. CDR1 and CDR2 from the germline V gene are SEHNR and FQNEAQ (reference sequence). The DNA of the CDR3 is TGTGCCAGCAGCTTAGGAGAGGGGCTTGGCTACACCTTC. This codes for CASSLGEGLGYTF.

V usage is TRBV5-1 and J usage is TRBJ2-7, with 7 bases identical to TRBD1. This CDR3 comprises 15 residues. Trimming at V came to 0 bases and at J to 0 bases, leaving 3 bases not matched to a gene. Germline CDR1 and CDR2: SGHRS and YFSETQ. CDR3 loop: CASSLGTGDSYEQYF. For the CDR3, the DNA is TGCGCCAGCAGCTTGGGAACAGGGGACTCCTACGAGCAGTACTTC.

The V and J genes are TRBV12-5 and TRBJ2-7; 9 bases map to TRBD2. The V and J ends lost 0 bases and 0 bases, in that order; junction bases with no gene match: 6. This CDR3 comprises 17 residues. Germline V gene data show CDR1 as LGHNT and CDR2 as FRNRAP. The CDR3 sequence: CASGLVLAGWRSYEQYF. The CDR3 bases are TGTGCTAGTGGTTTGGTGCTAGCGGGATGGCGCTCCTACGAGCAGTACTTC.

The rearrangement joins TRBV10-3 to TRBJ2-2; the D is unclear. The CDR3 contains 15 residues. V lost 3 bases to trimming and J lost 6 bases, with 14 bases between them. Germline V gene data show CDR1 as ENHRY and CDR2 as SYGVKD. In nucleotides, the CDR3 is TGTGCCATCAGTGAAAGTATCTTGTCCGCCGGGGAGCTGTTTTTT. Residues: CAISESILSAGELFF.

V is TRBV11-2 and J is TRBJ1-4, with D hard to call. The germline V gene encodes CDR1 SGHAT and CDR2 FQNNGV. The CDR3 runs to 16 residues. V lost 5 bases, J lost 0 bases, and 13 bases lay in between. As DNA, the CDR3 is TGTGCCAGCAGCGACCAAAGGCGGACAACTAATGAAAAACTGTTTTTT. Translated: CASSDQRRTTNEKLFF. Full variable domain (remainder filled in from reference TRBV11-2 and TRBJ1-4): EAGVAQSPRYKIIEKRQSVAFWCNPISGHATLYWYQQILGQGPKLLIQFQNNGVVDDSQLPKDRFSAERLKGVDSTLKIQPAKLEDSAVYLCASSDQRRTTNEKLFFGSGTQLSVL.

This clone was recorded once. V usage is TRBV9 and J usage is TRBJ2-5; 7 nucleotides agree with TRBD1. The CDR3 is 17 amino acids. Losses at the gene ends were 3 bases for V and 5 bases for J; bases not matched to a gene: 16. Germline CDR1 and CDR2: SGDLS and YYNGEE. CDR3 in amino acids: CASSALVGPGGPETQYF. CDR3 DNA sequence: TGTGCCAGCAGCGCGTTGGTGGGACCAGGGGGACCTGAGACCCAGTACTTC.

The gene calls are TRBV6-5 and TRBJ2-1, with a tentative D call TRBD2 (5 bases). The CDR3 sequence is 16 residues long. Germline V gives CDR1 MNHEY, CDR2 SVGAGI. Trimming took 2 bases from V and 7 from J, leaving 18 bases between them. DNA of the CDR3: TGTGCCAGCAGTTACGACGGACTGGTTCCCGGGAATGAGCAGTTCTTC. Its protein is CASSYDGLVPGNEQFF.

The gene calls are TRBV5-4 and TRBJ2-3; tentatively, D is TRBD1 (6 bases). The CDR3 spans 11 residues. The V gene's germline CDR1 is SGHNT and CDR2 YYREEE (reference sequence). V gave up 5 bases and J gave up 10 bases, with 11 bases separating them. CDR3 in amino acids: CASSGGTAQYF. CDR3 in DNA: TGTGCCAGCAGTGGGGGCACGGCGCAGTATTTT.

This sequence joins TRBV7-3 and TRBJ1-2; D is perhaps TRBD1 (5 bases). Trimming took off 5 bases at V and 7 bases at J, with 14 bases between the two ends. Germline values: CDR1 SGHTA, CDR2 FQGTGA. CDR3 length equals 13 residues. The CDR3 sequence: CASSRGTGTGYTF. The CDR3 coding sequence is TGTGCCAGCAGCCGCGGCACGGGGACTGGCTACACCTTC. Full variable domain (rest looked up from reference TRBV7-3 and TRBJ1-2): GAGVSQTPSNKVTEKGKYVELRCDPISGHTALYWYRQSLGQGPEFLIYFQGTGAADDSGLPNDRFFAVRPEGSVSTLKIQRTERGDSAVYLCASSRGTGTGYTFGSGTRLTVV.

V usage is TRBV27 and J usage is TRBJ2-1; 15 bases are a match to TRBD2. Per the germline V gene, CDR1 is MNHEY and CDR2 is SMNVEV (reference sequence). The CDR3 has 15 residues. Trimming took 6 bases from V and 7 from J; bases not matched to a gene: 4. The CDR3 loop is CASSGLAGGGNEQFF. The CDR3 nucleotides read TGTGCCAGCAGCGGACTAGCGGGAGGGGGGAATGAGCAGTTCTTC.

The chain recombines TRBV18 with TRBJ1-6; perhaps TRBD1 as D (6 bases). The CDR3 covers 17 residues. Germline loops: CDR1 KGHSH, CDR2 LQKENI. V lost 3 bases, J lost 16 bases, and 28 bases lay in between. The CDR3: CASSPVPGGQRTGQLHF. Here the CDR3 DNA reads TGTGCCAGCTCACCTGTCCCGGGAGGGCAAAGAACGGGACAACTCCACTTT.

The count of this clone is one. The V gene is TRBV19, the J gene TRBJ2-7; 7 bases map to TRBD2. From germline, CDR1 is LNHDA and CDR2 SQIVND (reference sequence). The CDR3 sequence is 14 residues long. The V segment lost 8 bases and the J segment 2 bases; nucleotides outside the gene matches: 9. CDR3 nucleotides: TGTGCCAGTTCGCCGGGACTAAACGCCTACGAGCAGTACTTC. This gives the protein CASSPGLNAYEQYF. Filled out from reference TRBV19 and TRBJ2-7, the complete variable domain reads DGGITQSPKYLFRKEGQNVTLSCEQNLNHDAMYWYRQDPGQGLRLIYYSQIVNDFQKGDIAEGYSVSREKKESFPLTVTSAQKNPTAFYLCASSPGLNAYEQYFGPGTRLTVT.

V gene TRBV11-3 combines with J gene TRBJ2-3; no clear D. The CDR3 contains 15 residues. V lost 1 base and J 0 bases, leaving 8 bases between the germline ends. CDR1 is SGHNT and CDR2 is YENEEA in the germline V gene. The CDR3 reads CASSLVQSSTDTQYF. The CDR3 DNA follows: TGTGCCAGCAGCTTAGTACAGTCAAGCACAGATACGCAGTATTTT.

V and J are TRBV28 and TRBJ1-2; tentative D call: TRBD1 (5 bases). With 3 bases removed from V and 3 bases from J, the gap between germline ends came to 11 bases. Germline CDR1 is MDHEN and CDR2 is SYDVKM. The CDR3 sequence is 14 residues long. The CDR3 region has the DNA TGTGCCAGCAGTTTTGGAGGGGCGGACTATGGCTACACCTTC. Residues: CASSFGGADYGYTF.